These 24 T cell receptor beta chains share one sample of origin, sequenced in a study of T cell clonotyping in hematopoietic cell transplantation. Using immunoSEQ multiplex PCR, the repertoire was profiled, and TCRdb retains in-frame clones only, with some absent. The table includes roughly 13,000 clones, roughly 83% detected once. The sample's time point: recipient sample about 28 days before transplant, after cytoreduction. The sample consisted of peripheral blood mononuclear cells, taken before stem cell transplant. The receptors were gathered from a man in his sixties with acute myeloid leukemia. Some clones in this sample may be carry-over from other donors' samples.

The rearrangement links TRBV7-2 to TRBJ2-7; unclear D gene. There are 11 residues in the CDR3. The germline gives CDR1 SGHTA, CDR2 FQGNSA. V was pared by 1 base and J by 5 bases, with 3 bases between. The CDR3 bases are TGTGCCAGCAGCTTAGTCCACGAGCAGTACTTC. Its translation is CASSLVHEQYF. The full variable domain, its missing parts supplied by reference TRBV7-2 and TRBJ2-7, is GAGVSQSPSNKVTEKGKDVELRCDPISGHTALYWYRQSLGQGLEFLIYFQGNSAPDKSGLPSDRFSAERTGGSVSTLTIQRTQQEDSAVYLCASSLVHEQYFGPGTRLTVT.

This chain uses TRBV7-8 with TRBJ1-2, with no clear D. CDR1 is SGHVS and CDR2 is FQNEAQ in the germline V gene. The V gene lost 1 base and the J gene lost 6 bases, with 12 bases spanning the gap. The CDR3 spans 14 residues. In nucleotides, the CDR3 is TGTGCCAGCAGCTTAGAGAGGGCAGTACATGGCTACACCTTC. It codes for CASSLERAVHGYTF.

The chain has TRBV2 and TRBJ2-7; no reliable D call. V shed 5 bases and J shed 3 bases, with 11 bases lying between them. The CDR3 is made up of 13 amino acids. The germline gives CDR1 SNHLY, CDR2 FYNNEI. This chain's CDR3 is CASSKERNYEQYF. CDR3 nucleotides: TGTGCCAGCAGTAAAGAGAGAAACTACGAGCAGTACTTC.

CDR3 in amino acids: CASSRNRGVTDTQYF. Written as DNA, the CDR3 is TGCGCCAGCAGCCGTAACAGGGGAGTCACAGATACGCAGTATTTT. The V and J genes are TRBV4-3 and TRBJ2-3; TRBD1 agrees at 7 bases. V lost 4 bases and J lost 2; bases outside the gene matches: 6. Germline V gene lookup returns CDR1 LGHNA and CDR2 YSLEER. The length of the CDR3 is 15 residues.

The J gene is TRBJ2-3, the V gene TRBV19, with no clear D. CDR3 size: 12 residues. Germline-derived CDR1 and CDR2 are LNHDA and SQIVND (reference sequence). V shed 3 bases and J shed 3 bases, with 4 bases lying between them. The CDR3 DNA is TGTGCCAGTAGTATCATGACAGATACGCAGTATTTT. This encodes CASSIMTDTQYF. Supplemented by reference TRBV19 and TRBJ2-3, the full variable domain reads DGGITQSPKYLFRKEGQNVTLSCEQNLNHDAMYWYRQDPGQGLRLIYYSQIVNDFQKGDIAEGYSVSREKKESFPLTVTSAQKNPTAFYLCASSIMTDTQYFGPGTRLTVL.

The chain is built from TRBV2 and TRBJ2-3; 8 bases agree with TRBD2. There are 13 residues in the CDR3. V was pared by 7 bases and J by 8 bases, with 8 bases of the junction left unmatched. Germline assignment: CDR1 SNHLY and CDR2 FYNNEI. The CDR3 is CASMGTSESTQYF. The CDR3 DNA reads TGTGCCAGCATGGGGACTAGTGAATCTACGCAGTATTTT.

The chain carries TRBV5-1 and TRBJ1-1; D gene uncertain. Germline assignment: CDR1 SGHRS and CDR2 YFSETQ. CDR3 length: 13 amino acids. V was pared by 7 bases and J by 0 bases, with 10 bases between. CDR3 amino acids: CASAREVNTEAFF. The CDR3, as DNA: TGCGCCAGCGCTAGGGAAGTGAACACTGAAGCTTTCTTT.

This clone was seen more than once but under ten times. The rearrangement links TRBV27 to TRBJ2-2; D perhaps matches TRBD1 (6 bases). V was clipped by 5 bases and J by 5 bases, with 12 bases between them. Germline V gives CDR1 MNHEY, CDR2 SMNVEV (reference sequence). The CDR3 contains 14 residues. CDR3 nucleotide sequence: TGTGCCAGCAGTCCTACAGGGAATACCGGGGAGCTGTTTTTT. Translated, it gives CASSPTGNTGELFF.

Note on this clone: This sample includes further DNA sequences coding for the same CDR3. J is TRBJ2-7 and V is TRBV7-9; 10 bases line up with TRBD1. The CDR3 sequence is 13 residues long. The J segment lost 6 bases and the V segment lost 5 bases, leaving 4 bases of the junction unmatched. Germline CDR1 and CDR2: SEHNR and FQNEAQ (reference sequence). CDR3 nucleotide sequence: TGTGCCAGCAGCCACGACAGGGGGCGCGAGCAGTACTTC. Amino acid sequence: CASSHDRGREQYF.

This clone was observed once. The CDR3 nucleotides read TGTGCCAGCAGCCGCTTGGGGACTAGCACAGATACGCAGTATTTT. Translating it yields CASSRLGTSTDTQYF. The rearrangement uses TRBV9 and TRBJ2-3; weak D call: TRBD2 (6 bases). From germline, CDR1 is SGDLS and CDR2 YYNGEE. The V end lost 4 bases, the J end lost 0 bases, and 12 bases lay between the germline ends. This CDR3 region has 15 residues.

The V and J genes are TRBV11-2 and TRBJ1-2; the D gene is possibly TRBD1 (5 bases). Trimming took off 5 bases at V and 0 bases at J, with 13 bases between the two ends. This CDR3 has 15 residues. Germline CDR1 reads SGHAT; CDR2 reads FQNNGV. For the CDR3, the DNA is TGTGCCAGCAGCCCCCTGGGACTATCTAACTATGGCTACACCTTC. It codes for CASSPLGLSNYGYTF. Full variable domain (missing parts from reference TRBV11-2 and TRBJ1-2): EAGVAQSPRYKIIEKRQSVAFWCNPISGHATLYWYQQILGQGPKLLIQFQNNGVVDDSQLPKDRFSAERLKGVDSTLKIQPAKLEDSAVYLCASSPLGLSNYGYTFGSGTRLTVV.

V and J are TRBV6-5 and TRBJ2-5; tentative D call: TRBD1 (6 bases). V was cut by 6 bases and J by 3 bases, with 8 bases left in between. The CDR3 has 12 residues. Germline CDR1 MNHEY, CDR2 SVGAGI. The CDR3 DNA follows: TGTGCCAGCAGCCCAGGGGAAGAGACCCAGTACTTC. Translated: CASSPGEETQYF.

Points on this clone: A read error may produce the germline difference seen at one junction end. V and J are TRBV7-7 and TRBJ2-5; D might be TRBD2 (5 bases). Germline V lookup: CDR1 SSHAT, CDR2 FNYEAQ (reference sequence). The length of the CDR3 is 13 residues. The DNA for the CDR3 is TGTGCTAGCAGAGCGGCGGGCTCGGAGACCCAGTACTTC. As protein: CASRAAGSETQYF.

The chain uses TRBV29-1 and TRBJ2-3; 12 bases are shared with TRBD2. V was pared by 4 bases and J by 2 bases, with 4 bases of the junction left unmatched. The CDR3 extends over 15 amino acids. CDR1 SQVTM and CDR2 ANQGSEA come from the germline V gene. The CDR3 loop reads CSVGTSGVYTDTQYF. CDR3 coding DNA: TGCAGCGTTGGGACTAGCGGGGTCTACACAGATACGCAGTATTTT.

V gene TRBV30 combines with J gene TRBJ2-7; possibly TRBD2 for D (6 bases). CDR1 is GTSNPN, CDR2 SVGIG, per germline (reference sequence). The CDR3 consists of 14 residues. The ends were cut back, 1 base at V and 3 bases at J, with 13 bases in the middle. The chain's CDR3 is CAWSDTSTNYEQYF. CDR3 nucleotides: TGTGCCTGGAGTGATACTAGCACCAACTACGAGCAGTACTTC.

The V and J genes are TRBV5-6 and TRBJ1-2; D is ambiguous. The germline V gene has CDR1 SGHDT and CDR2 YYEEEE. V shed 3 bases and J shed 4 bases, with 19 bases lying between them. There are 16 residues in the CDR3. The CDR3 DNA sequence: TGTGCCAGCAGCTCAGAGGACGGGAGACTAGTCTATGGCTACACCTTC. Its protein is CASSSEDGRLVYGYTF.

The V call is TRBV7-9, the J call TRBJ2-1; D may match TRBD1 or TRBD2 (5 bases each). Trimming removed 1 base at V and 11 bases at J, with 9 bases between. The CDR3 extends over 12 amino acids. The germline gives CDR1 SEHNR, CDR2 FQNEAQ (reference sequence). The CDR3 nucleotides are TGTGCCAGCAGCTTAGACCCGGGACAGCAGTTCTTC. This encodes CASSLDPGQQFF. Full variable domain (missing parts from reference TRBV7-9 and TRBJ2-1): DTGVSQNPRHKITKRGQNVTFRCDPISEHNRLYWYRQTLGQGPEFLTYFQNEAQLEKSRLLSDRFSAERPKGSFSTLEIQRTEQGDSAMYLCASSLDPGQQFFGPGTRLTVL.

This chain connects TRBV9 to TRBJ2-3; no reliable D call. The germline CDR1 and CDR2 sequences are SGDLS and YYNGEE. The V gene lost 3 bases and the J gene lost 0 bases, with 2 bases spanning the gap. This CDR3 spans 12 amino acids. The CDR3 is CASSASTDTQYF. CDR3 in DNA: TGTGCCAGCAGCGCTAGCACAGATACGCAGTATTTT.

The chain uses TRBV27 and TRBJ1-2; D remains ambiguous. Trimming took off 7 bases at V and 7 bases at J, with 19 bases between the two ends. Germline-derived CDR1 and CDR2 are MNHEY and SMNVEV (reference sequence). CDR3 length equals 14 residues. The CDR3 region is CASTMDGAKGGYTF. As DNA, the CDR3 is TGTGCCAGCACCATGGACGGAGCCAAGGGTGGCTACACCTTC.

This clone was detected only a few times. The chain couples TRBV18 to TRBJ1-1; a possible D gene is TRBD1 (5 bases). Trimming shortened V by 3 bases and J by 7 bases, and 6 bases separated the two germline ends. The length of the CDR3 is 11 residues. CDR1 and CDR2 (germline): KGHSH, LQKENI. The CDR3 DNA reads as TGTGCCAGCTCACCGGGACGTGAAGCTTTCTTT. Translating gives CASSPGREAFF.

The J gene is TRBJ1-1, the V gene TRBV30, with a possible D match to TRBD1 (6 bases). CDR3 length: 13 amino acids. Trimming removed 0 bases from V and 11 bases from J, with 16 bases in between. Germline V CDR1 and CDR2: GTSNPN, SVGIG (reference sequence). CDR3 sequence (DNA): TGTGCCTGGAGTGTAGCAGGGGCAGGAGGGGCTTTCTTT. Protein: CAWSVAGAGGAFF.

The chain recombines TRBV5-5 with TRBJ1-2; 9 bases agree with TRBD1. This CDR3 is 16 amino acids long. The germline gives CDR1 SGHKS, CDR2 YYEKEE (reference sequence). The V and J ends lost 3 bases and 8 bases, in that order; junction bases with no gene match: 14. The CDR3 loop reads CASSSFISGTGSGYTF. The CDR3 DNA reads as TGTGCCAGCAGCTCCTTTATATCCGGGACAGGGAGCGGCTACACCTTC.

The chain carries TRBV2 and TRBJ2-5; D unclear. Trimming pared 2 bases from V and 0 bases from J, leaving 7 bases between. CDR1 and CDR2 from the germline V gene are SNHLY and FYNNEI. The CDR3 is 14 residues long. CDR3: CASSEFMDQETQYF. CDR3 bases: TGTGCCAGCAGTGAATTTATGGACCAAGAGACCCAGTACTTC.

The chain employs TRBV7-9 and TRBJ1-6; D ambiguous. V was cut by 1 base and J by 8 bases, with 3 bases left in between. CDR1 is SEHNR, CDR2 FQNEAQ, per germline (reference sequence). The CDR3 is made up of 12 amino acids. The CDR3 loop reads CASSLEDSPLHF. CDR3 nucleotides: TGTGCCAGCAGCTTAGAGGATTCACCCCTCCACTTT.